This T cell receptor beta chain is from a study of identical twins. This clonotype was recorded a few times. The antigen is unknown. TCRdb re-called the 5' RACE reads through MiXCR, storing one row per CDR3 protein. Among approximately 230,000 distinct CDR3 sequences, around 6.5% were seen once, and the ten largest hold about 15%. CDR1 and CDR2 (germline): MNHEY, SMNVEV (reference sequence). The V end lost 6 bases, the J end lost 10 bases, and 16 bases lay between the germline ends. This CDR3 has 13 residues. Study-wide results and caveats: Within cord blood, abundant beta clonotypes carried fewer insertions, but memory repertoires showed no such trend.

The data were also submitted as part of a second study, on T cells expressing NK-cell markers. That paper notes: Of eight sequenced donors, seven were HCMV-seropositive and one HCMV-seronegative.

The chain links TRBV27 to TRBJ2-4; D gene ambiguous. The TCR originated in a woman aged 18-29 years in good health. What was sequenced was CD8+ T cells sorted from blood. CDR3: CASSPGPWGIQYF. The CDR3 coding sequence is TGTGCCAGCAGCCCCGGGCCTTGGGGTATTCAGTACTTC.